The T cell receptor beta chain described here comes from a study of cytomegalovirus exposure and HLA in healthy donors. Study as a whole: Roughly 85 million unique TCRs from HLA-typed donors made up an early data release.

The CDR3 loop spans 16 amino acids. The V gene's germline CDR1 is SGHDT and CDR2 YYEEEE. V shed 1 base and J 9 bases; nucleotides not matched to a gene: 16. A multiplex PCR was run with 60 Vbeta primers and 13 Jbeta primers. The protocol was immunoSEQ multiplex PCR, while the TCRdb copy is restricted to in-frame clones and leaves out a portion. The repertoire holds 100,000 to 150,000 clones, with 70% to 90% as singletons. Findings and caveats of the study: The number of N-insertions in an Asian-associated ancestry cluster was reportedly below the approximately 680-donor mean in a later analysis. According to an earlier analysis, most TCR beta V segments yielded productive rearrangements about 90% or about 30% of the time. A later analysis showed HLA-associated TCR beta chains outstripping equally common others in clonal expansion.

A note on this clone: The antigen is not known.

What was sequenced was PBMCs. The rearrangement links TRBV5-6 to TRBJ2-7; 7 bases fit TRBD1. The sequence derives from a man aged 40-50 years in good health and CMV-seronegative. In DNA form, the CDR3 reads TGTGCCAGCAGCTTGATATGGGACAGTCCCTCCCCAGGGCAGTACTTC. This translates into CASSLIWDSPSPGQYF.